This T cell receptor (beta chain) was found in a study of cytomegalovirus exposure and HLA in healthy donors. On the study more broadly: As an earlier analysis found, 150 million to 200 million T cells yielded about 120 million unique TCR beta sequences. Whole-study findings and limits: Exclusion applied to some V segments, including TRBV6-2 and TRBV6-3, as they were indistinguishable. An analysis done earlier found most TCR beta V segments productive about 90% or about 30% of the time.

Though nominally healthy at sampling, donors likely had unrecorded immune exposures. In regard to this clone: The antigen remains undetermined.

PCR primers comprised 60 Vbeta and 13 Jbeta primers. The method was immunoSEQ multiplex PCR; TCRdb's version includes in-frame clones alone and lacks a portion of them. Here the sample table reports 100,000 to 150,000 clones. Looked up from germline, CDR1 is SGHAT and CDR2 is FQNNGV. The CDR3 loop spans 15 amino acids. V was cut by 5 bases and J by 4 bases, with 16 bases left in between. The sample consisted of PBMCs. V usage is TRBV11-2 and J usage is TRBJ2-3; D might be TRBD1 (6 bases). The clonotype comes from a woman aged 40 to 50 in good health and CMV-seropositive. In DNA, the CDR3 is TGTGCCAGCAGCACACTCGGCAGGGGCGCAGATACGCAGTATTTT. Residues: CASSTLGRGADTQYF.